The rows below give T cell receptor beta chains drawn from one sample of a study of blood T cell repertoires in COVID-19. Clones were read by immunoSEQ multiplex PCR, and TCRdb kept only the in-frame ones, dropping some. The sample shows 320,000 or so clones, approximately 84% of them seen only once. The specimen sequenced was PBMCs or T cells enriched from blood (not recorded which). The receptor source for this set is a woman under 40 who had recovered from COVID-19. Each CDR3 is given without its conserved first and last residue. Fields, in order: V gene, J gene, CDR3 protein.

TRBV2	TRBJ1-1	ASPQKGDTEAF
TRBV28	TRBJ1-2	ASGRGDYGYT
TRBV6-5	TRBJ1-3	ASSSGEGNTIY
TRBV19	TRBJ1-5	ASSTRRQGAENYQPQH
TRBV4-1	TRBJ1-5	ASSRDRAQPQH
TRBV2	TRBJ1-5	ASSPTASPQPQH
TRBV4-3	TRBJ1-3	ASSQSGNAGNTIY
TRBV4-1	TRBJ2-3	ASSEQGTIGDTQY
TRBV5-1	TRBJ2-5	ASSLGYGQETQY
TRBV9	TRBJ2-1	ASGASGTNEQF
TRBV30	TRBJ1-5	AWSPRESQPQH
TRBV18	TRBJ1-5	ASSPFRQPGSNQPQH
TRBV5-4	TRBJ1-1	ASSLQGPGATEAF
TRBV10-3	TRBJ2-2	AISETWARGTGELF
TRBV21-1	TRBJ2-7	ASSNRV
TRBV4-1	TRBJ1-1	ASSQDWPFSNTEAF
TRBV30	TRBJ1-1	AWSVTGGSTEAF
TRBV2	TRBJ2-7	ASRTGGTYEQY
TRBV6-5	TRBJ2-1	ASSYSGTGGYNEQF
TRBV5-1	TRBJ2-1	ASSHRGLAGGPYNEQF
TRBV12-3/TRBV12-4	TRBJ1-3	ASSLTGGHTIY
TRBV3-1/TRBV3-2	TRBJ1-2	ASSQEALQGRNGYT
TRBV28	TRBJ1-2	ASNARVVASYGYT
TRBV7-8	TRBJ1-2	ASSQHQGLNYGYT
TRBV27	TRBJ2-3	ASWPSGGAVSGDTQY
TRBV30	TRBJ2-7	AWRIQGFSYEQY
TRBV4-3	TRBJ2-7	ASSQDHGAYEQY
TRBV7-7	TRBJ2-5	ASTKLAGLETQY
TRBV2	TRBJ1-2	ATYRVGYGYT
TRBV5-1	TRBJ1-1	ASSLASSGDITEAF
TRBV12-3/TRBV12-4	TRBJ1-1	ASSPAVYTEAF
TRBV12-2	TRBJ2-2	ASRLRQGARTGELF
TRBV10-3	TRBJ2-6	AISESVGQGTSGANVLT
TRBV7-6	TRBJ2-5	ASSLAGGPEETQY
TRBV28	TRBJ1-2	ASSSLGQSEDGYT
TRBV4-1	TRBJ1-4	ASSQGPGEREKLF
TRBV4-2	TRBJ2-3	ASSQDMSGSGVVKQY
TRBV18	TRBJ2-5	ASSLGQGGETQY
TRBV28	TRBJ1-2	ASSPAGGYGYT
TRBV19	TRBJ1-1	ASIISGGLNTEAF
TRBV5-1	TRBJ2-6	ASSLAKIAGSTSGANVLT
TRBV28	TRBJ2-3	ASSFKRGSTDTQY
TRBV5-1	TRBJ1-1	ASSLTGSSTEAF
TRBV5-4	TRBJ1-1	ASSFPSDTEAF
TRBV10-3	TRBJ2-5	AIRDRDPETQY
TRBV7-6	TRBJ2-7	ASSASGSLSYEQY
TRBV5-1	TRBJ2-2	ASSPQGIDTGELF
TRBV12-5	TRBJ1-3	ASGHRGDSGNTIY
TRBV4-3	TRBJ1-6	ASSQETDNSPLH
TRBV30	TRBJ1-5	ACRDKSNQPQH
TRBV7-2	TRBJ2-3	ASSQVPTSGTDTQY